Presented here are 13 T cell receptor beta chains from one specimen sequenced in a study of shared clonotypes between healthy human individuals. Generated by immunoSEQ multiplex PCR, the TCRdb table keeps only in-frame clones and is missing some. The repertoire includes a few hundred thousand clones, approximately 97% of them detected once, and 0.057% sits in the top ten. Sequenced: naive CD4+ T cells sorted from blood. Subset noted: CD45RA+ positively selected. These receptor sequences come from a woman in her 30s in good health.

The CDR3 spells CASNTGQPGRAIYF. The CDR3 DNA reads TGTGCCAGTAACACGGGACAGCCTGGAAGGGCCATATATTTT. V usage is TRBV19 and J usage is TRBJ1-3, with TRBD1 identical over 7 bases. Per the germline V gene, CDR1 is LNHDA and CDR2 is SQIVND (reference sequence). With 7 bases clipped from V and 11 bases from J, the junction kept 14 bases outside the gene matches. This CDR3 is built from 14 residues.

The rearrangement uses TRBV6-1 and TRBJ2-3; D may match TRBD1 or TRBD2 (6 bases each). This CDR3 has 12 residues. CDR1 MNHNS and CDR2 SASEGT come from the germline V gene. Trimming took off 6 bases at V and 6 bases at J, with 10 bases between the two ends. CDR3 sequence reads: CASSWGADTQYF. As DNA, the CDR3 is TGTGCCAGCAGCTGGGGGGCGGATACGCAGTATTTT.

The genes are TRBV18 and TRBJ2-7; 7 positions agree with TRBD1. CDR1 and CDR2 from the germline V gene are KGHSH and LQKENI. The J segment lost 6 bases and the V segment lost 3 bases, leaving 14 bases of the junction unmatched. This CDR3 has 16 residues. CDR3 in DNA: TGTGCCAGCTCACCGACAGGGAACCCCCGTCTAGGCGAGCAGTACTTC. Amino acid sequence: CASSPTGNPRLGEQYF.

The chain is built from TRBV30 and TRBJ1-4, with a possible D match to TRBD1 (6 bases). The length of the CDR3 is 13 residues. The V end lost 4 bases, the J end lost 3 bases, and 9 bases lay between the germline ends. Germline CDR1 is GTSNPN and CDR2 is SVGIG (reference sequence). CDR3 protein: CAWTRQANEKLFF. CDR3 bases: TGTGCCTGGACAAGACAGGCTAATGAAAAACTGTTTTTT.

The chain couples TRBV7-2 to TRBJ2-7; possibly TRBD2 for D (6 bases). The length of the CDR3 is 15 residues. Germline assignment: CDR1 SGHTA and CDR2 FQGNSA. Between the trimmed V and J ends, which lost 5 bases and 0 bases, there was a span of 14 bases. CDR3 loop: CASSKDYPNSYEQYF. For the CDR3, the DNA is TGTGCCAGCAGCAAGGACTACCCGAACTCCTACGAGCAGTACTTC.

V gene TRBV6-5 combines with J gene TRBJ1-2; no clear D gene. Deletions cut 8 bases from V and 7 bases from J, with 11 bases between. This CDR3 is built from 11 residues. The germline V gene encodes CDR1 MNHEY and CDR2 SVGAGI. CDR3 in amino acids: CASGYRGGYTF. The CDR3 bases are TGTGCCAGCGGGTATAGAGGTGGCTACACCTTC.

The chain joins TRBV9 to TRBJ2-3; 8 positions agree with TRBD2. V dropped 3 bases and J dropped 9; count of bases not matched to a gene: 3. Looked up from germline, CDR1 is SGDLS and CDR2 is YYNGEE. The CDR3 is made up of 12 amino acids. CDR3 in DNA: TGTGCCAGCAGCGAGGGACTAGAAACGCAGTATTTT. Amino acids: CASSEGLETQYF.

The chain has TRBV15 and TRBJ1-2; no clear D gene. V gave up 0 bases and J gave up 7 bases, with 12 bases separating them. Germline values: CDR1 LNHNV, CDR2 YYDKDF (reference sequence). The CDR3 is 14 amino acids. CDR3 DNA: TGTGCCACCAGCAGAGATAGGCCCAGAGCTGGCTACACCTTC. Encoded protein: CATSRDRPRAGYTF. Based on the CDR3 plus reference TRBV15 and TRBJ1-2, the full variable domain is DAMVIQNPRYQVTQFGKPVTLSCSQTLNHNVMYWYQQKSSQAPKLLFHYYDKDFNNEADTPDNFQSRRPNTSFCFLDIRSPGLGDTAMYLCATSRDRPRAGYTFGSGTRLTVV.

The chain uses TRBV2 and TRBJ1-2; possible D gene TRBD1, 5 bases. The ends were cut back, 7 bases at V and 7 bases at J, with 22 bases in the middle. The CDR3 consists of 15 residues. CDR1 and CDR2 (germline): SNHLY, FYNNEI. Written as DNA, the CDR3 is TGTGCCAGCACCGATATAAGGGGCAGGGTCGGTGGCTACACCTTC. Protein sequence: CASTDIRGRVGGYTF.

The V and J genes are TRBV19 and TRBJ2-3; D may be TRBD2 (6 bases). The CDR3 loop spans 14 amino acids. Germline V lookup: CDR1 LNHDA, CDR2 SQIVND (reference sequence). V lost 3 bases and J 1 base, leaving 8 bases between the germline ends. The CDR3 sequence is CASSMSGGTDTQYF. The CDR3 bases are TGTGCCAGTAGTATGTCGGGGGGCACAGATACGCAGTATTTT.

V and J are TRBV19 and TRBJ2-7; TRBD1 might be the D (6 bases). The germline V and J ends were trimmed by 6 bases and 5 bases, with 17 bases remaining between them. This CDR3 has 14 amino acids. Germline lookup yields CDR1 LNHDA and CDR2 SQIVND (reference sequence). CDR3 sequence reads: CASSDYRVSDEQYF. The CDR3 DNA reads TGTGCCAGTAGCGATTACAGGGTAAGCGACGAGCAGTACTTC.

The chain combines TRBV28 with TRBJ2-1; D gene uncertain. The CDR3 runs 13 residues. In germline, CDR1 is MDHEN, CDR2 SYDVKM. Trimming took 6 bases from V and 0 from J, leaving 6 bases between them. The CDR3 DNA sequence: TGTGCCAGCAGGGAAAGCTCCTACAATGAGCAGTTCTTC. This codes for CASRESSYNEQFF.

The chain carries TRBV28 and TRBJ1-3; 12 nucleotides line up with TRBD1. The germline gives CDR1 MDHEN, CDR2 SYDVKM. After removal of 3 bases from V and 0 bases from J, the junction contained 3 bases not matched to a gene. The CDR3 extends over 17 amino acids. The CDR3, as DNA: TGTGCCAGCAGTTTGGGACAGGGGGCAAGCTCTGGAAACACCATATATTTT. Translating it yields CASSLGQGASSGNTIYF. The full variable domain, its missing parts supplied by reference TRBV28 and TRBJ1-3, is DVKVTQSSRYLVKRTGEKVFLECVQDMDHENMFWYRQDPGLGLRLIYFSYDVKMKEKGDIPEGYSVSREKKERFSLILESASTNQTSMYLCASSLGQGASSGNTIYFGEGSWLTVV.